Reported below is one T cell receptor (beta chain). The source of the sample is a study of blood T cell repertoires in COVID-19. Study information: From T cells, B-cell-depleted T cells, or PBMCs came the material, which was cDNA or gDNA.

V gave up 5 bases and J gave up 3 bases, with 11 bases separating them. The germline V gene encodes CDR1 LNHDA and CDR2 SQIVND (reference sequence). This CDR3 comprises 13 residues. Using immunoSEQ multiplex PCR, the repertoire was profiled, and TCRdb retains in-frame clones only, with some absent. The repertoire holds about 330,000 clones, with 87% as singletons. Input material: peripheral blood. The clonotype originates from a young man with COVID-19, enrolled during active disease. The V and J genes are TRBV19 and TRBJ2-7; a possible D gene is TRBD2 (5 bases). The CDR3 loop is CASSPSGNYEQYF. The CDR3 DNA sequence: TGTGCCAGTAGTCCCTCCGGGAACTACGAGCAGTACTTC.